Each of the 27 T cell receptor beta chains below was sequenced from the same sample in a study of shared clonotypes between healthy human individuals. Sequenced by immunoSEQ multiplex PCR; TCRdb stores in-frame clones only, minus some. The table lists hundreds of thousands of clones, 74% of them singletons. The sample taken for sequencing was memory CD4+ T cells sorted from blood. Subset described: CD45RA-negative fraction. The source of these receptors is a woman in her 30s in good health.

The V and J genes are TRBV5-6 and TRBJ2-2; no clear D gene. The germline CDR1 and CDR2 sequences are SGHDT and YYEEEE. This CDR3 is built from 14 residues. V dropped 2 bases and J dropped 1 base, with 6 bases sitting between them. The CDR3 sequence: CASSLLGNTGELFF. For the CDR3, the DNA is TGTGCCAGCAGCTTACTGGGGAACACCGGGGAGCTGTTTTTT. Based on the CDR3 plus reference TRBV5-6 and TRBJ2-2, the full variable domain is DAGVTQSPTHLIKTRGQQVTLRCSPKSGHDTVSWYQQALGQGPQFIFQYYEEEERQRGNFPDRFSGHQFPNYSSELNVNALLLGDSALYLCASSLLGNTGELFFGEGSRLTVL.

V is TRBV7-9 and J is TRBJ1-2; D is possibly TRBD1 (5 bases). V was clipped by 5 bases and J by 8 bases, with 15 bases between them. The germline V gene has CDR1 SEHNR and CDR2 FQNEAQ (reference sequence). The CDR3 spans 13 residues. CDR3 residues: CASSPGHLEGYTF. For the CDR3, the DNA is TGTGCCAGCAGCCCAGGACACTTAGAAGGCTACACCTTC.

This chain links TRBV7-3 with TRBJ2-3, with 10 bases that match TRBD2. Germline values: CDR1 SGHTA, CDR2 FQGTGA. The CDR3 has 15 residues. V trimming: 5 bases; J trimming: 1 base; junction bases outside the gene matches: 3. The CDR3 loop is CASSRTSGGTDTQYF. DNA for the CDR3: TGTGCCAGCAGCCGGACTAGCGGAGGCACAGATACGCAGTATTTT. Using reference TRBV7-3 and TRBJ2-3 for the parts outside the CDR3, the full variable domain is GAGVSQTPSNKVTEKGKYVELRCDPISGHTALYWYRQSLGQGPEFLIYFQGTGAADDSGLPNDRFFAVRPEGSVSTLKIQRTERGDSAVYLCASSRTSGGTDTQYFGPGTRLTVL.

This rearrangement joins TRBV6-6 to TRBJ2-7; D possibly matches TRBD1 or TRBD2 (5 bases each). Trimming cost V 6 bases and J 2 bases, with 14 bases left between them. The CDR3 consists of 14 residues. Germline values: CDR1 MNHNY, CDR2 SVGAGI (reference sequence). In nucleotides, the CDR3 is TGTGCCAGCAGCTCCCCGACAGCGGCCTACGAGCAGTACTTC. The encoded protein is CASSSPTAAYEQYF.

The chain joins TRBV2 to TRBJ1-2; TRBD1 agrees at 8 bases. Germline values: CDR1 SNHLY, CDR2 FYNNEI. The V gene end was trimmed by 6 bases and the J gene end by 3 bases; junction bases not matched to a gene: 12. The CDR3 is 16 amino acids. As DNA, the CDR3 is TGTGCCAGCAGGGGCCTGACAGGGGCTAACCACTATGGCTACACCTTC. This encodes CASRGLTGANHYGYTF.

CDR3 DNA sequence: TGTGCCAGTACGGCTAGCGGGAAGACAGATACGCAGTATTTT. This gives the protein CASTASGKTDTQYF. The chain couples TRBV19 to TRBJ2-3, with 9 bases lining up with TRBD2. J gave up 3 bases and V 7 bases, and 5 bases lay outside the gene matches. Germline CDR1 reads LNHDA; CDR2 reads SQIVND (reference sequence). The CDR3 totals 14 residues.

To note about this clone: Other DNA sequences in the sample encode the same CDR3. The chain employs TRBV18 and TRBJ2-2, with 7 bases identical to TRBD1. This CDR3 comprises 15 residues. The J segment lost 1 base and the V segment lost 3 bases, leaving 2 bases of the junction unmatched. The germline gives CDR1 KGHSH, CDR2 LQKENI. CDR3 protein: CASSPDRVNTGELFF. The CDR3 DNA reads as TGTGCCAGCTCACCCGACAGGGTGAACACCGGGGAGCTGTTTTTT.

This chain joins TRBV28 and TRBJ2-7; 11 bases are shared with TRBD2. Germline CDR1 MDHEN, CDR2 SYDVKM. The CDR3 has 16 residues. V trimming: 6 bases; J trimming: 7 bases; junction bases outside the gene matches: 14. CDR3 residues: CASSPSLAGGLREQYF. DNA of the CDR3: TGTGCCAGCAGCCCATCTCTAGCGGGAGGTCTGAGGGAGCAGTACTTC.

V and J are TRBV6-6 and TRBJ2-2; perhaps D is TRBD1 or TRBD2 (6 bases each). CDR1 is MNHNY and CDR2 is SVGAGI in the germline V gene (reference sequence). The ends were cut back, 0 bases at V and 6 bases at J, with 14 bases in the middle. There are 16 residues in the CDR3. This CDR3 is CASSYSSGGSAGELFF. CDR3 DNA sequence: TGTGCCAGCAGTTACTCGTCCGGGGGCAGTGCCGGGGAGCTGTTTTTT.

This clone appeared once. This likely reflects a read error, since a far larger clone is one base away. The rearrangement links TRBV7-4 to TRBJ2-6; TRBD2 matches at 8 bases. From germline, CDR1 is SGHVT and CDR2 SQSDAQ. V shed 1 base, J shed 2 bases, and the junction held 7 bases outside the gene matches. The CDR3 is 18 residues long. The CDR3 here is CASSLDPPAGAGANVLTF. In DNA form, the CDR3 reads TGTGCCAGCAGCTTAGACCCACCAGCGGGAGCTGGGGCCAACGTCCTGACTTTC.

The chain uses TRBV19 and TRBJ1-2, with D tentatively TRBD1 (6 bases). Germline-derived CDR1 and CDR2 are LNHDA and SQIVND (reference sequence). The V and J ends lost 4 bases and 4 bases respectively, with 16 bases between them. This CDR3 is 15 amino acids long. DNA of the CDR3: TGTGCCAGTAGTACCGAAGGGGCAGGGGCCTATGGCTACACCTTC. This translates into CASSTEGAGAYGYTF.

This clone was counted at least ten times. The chain couples TRBV7-2 to TRBJ1-2; 8 nucleotides line up with TRBD1. Germline values: CDR1 SGHTA, CDR2 FQGNSA. The CDR3 extends over 16 amino acids. The junction had 7 bases not matched to a gene; V was cut back by 1 base and J by 3 bases. The chain's CDR3 is CASSLGGQGSDYGYTF. The CDR3 DNA reads as TGTGCCAGCAGCTTAGGCGGACAGGGCTCAGACTATGGCTACACCTTC.

V gene TRBV4-1 combines with J gene TRBJ2-7; TRBD1 might be the D (7 bases). Trimming stripped 1 base from V and 4 bases from J, with 17 bases between. The germline gives CDR1 MGHRA, CDR2 YSYEKL. There are 16 residues in the CDR3. The CDR3 coding sequence is TGCGCCAGCAGCCAAGTTACTGCGACAGGGAGGTACGAGCAGTACTTC. Translated: CASSQVTATGRYEQYF.

The V and J genes are TRBV7-2 and TRBJ2-5, with D possibly being TRBD2 (6 bases). The length of the CDR3 is 14 residues. Germline V gene lookup returns CDR1 SGHTA and CDR2 FQGNSA. The germline V and J ends were trimmed by 5 bases and 3 bases, with 13 bases remaining between them. CDR3 residues: CASSRQTGEETQYF. The DNA for the CDR3 is TGTGCCAGCAGCCGCCAGACGGGGGAAGAGACCCAGTACTTC.

This chain joins TRBV28 and TRBJ2-3; possible D gene TRBD1, 6 bases. CDR1 and CDR2 from the germline V gene are MDHEN and SYDVKM. V lost 6 bases and J lost 1, with 11 bases in between. CDR3 length: 14 residues. The chain's CDR3 is CASSYREGTDTQYF. CDR3 nucleotide sequence: TGTGCCAGCAGCTACAGGGAAGGCACAGATACGCAGTATTTT.

The V and J genes are TRBV15 and TRBJ2-3; D gene ambiguous. The CDR3 contains 14 residues. Germline values: CDR1 LNHNV, CDR2 YYDKDF (reference sequence). V gave up 1 base and J gave up 2 bases, with 7 bases separating them. CDR3 protein: CATSRVGNTDTQYF. The CDR3 coding sequence is TGTGCCACCAGCAGAGTGGGAAACACAGATACGCAGTATTTT.

This clone has at least ten counts. The chain couples TRBV28 to TRBJ2-7, with TRBD2 matching over 9 bases. The CDR3 runs 16 residues. The V gene end was trimmed by 7 bases and the J gene end by 1 base; junction bases not matched to a gene: 11. The germline CDR1 and CDR2 sequences are MDHEN and SYDVKM. The CDR3 spells CASNQITSGRSYEQYF. The CDR3, as DNA: TGTGCCAGCAACCAAATTACTAGCGGGCGGTCCTACGAGCAGTACTTC.

V usage is TRBV27 and J usage is TRBJ2-5; TRBD2 is a possible D gene (6 bases). V was clipped by 6 bases and J by 1 base, with 15 bases between them. Looked up from germline, CDR1 is MNHEY and CDR2 is SMNVEV (reference sequence). This CDR3 is 15 amino acids long. The CDR3, as DNA: TGTGCCAGCAGCCCGCTAGCGCATTTCCAAGAGACCCAGTACTTC. It translates to CASSPLAHFQETQYF.

The chain uses TRBV11-2 and TRBJ2-1; TRBD2 agrees at 7 bases. This CDR3 contains 16 residues. In germline, CDR1 is SGHAT, CDR2 FQNNGV. V shed 4 bases and J 7 bases; nucleotides not matched to a gene: 13. In DNA form, the CDR3 reads TGTGCCAGCAGCTCCCCGGGACTAACCACTACGAATGAGCAGTTCTTC. Residues: CASSSPGLTTTNEQFF.

The J gene is TRBJ2-7, the V gene TRBV6-5; tentative D call: TRBD2 (6 bases). The CDR3 sequence is 15 residues long. Trimming left V 4 bases short and J 9 bases short, with 22 bases between. Germline values: CDR1 MNHEY, CDR2 SVGAGI. CDR3 region: CASSSRVGRREGQYF. The CDR3 DNA follows: TGTGCCAGCAGTTCGCGGGTGGGGAGGCGCGAAGGGCAGTACTTC.

This chain uses TRBV9 with TRBJ2-3; D is unclear. The V end was cut by 2 bases, the J end by 4 bases, with 11 bases between. Per the germline V gene, CDR1 is SGDLS and CDR2 is YYNGEE. CDR3 length: 14 amino acids. CDR3 protein: CASSVAGYSDTQYF. CDR3 nucleotides: TGTGCCAGCAGCGTGGCCGGGTACTCAGATACGCAGTATTTT.

The CDR3 nucleotides read TGTGCCAGCAGTCTCAGCTGGGGTGCTCAGCCCCAGCATTTT. This sequence encodes CASSLSWGAQPQHF. The chain recombines TRBV28 with TRBJ1-5; unclear D gene. The germline V gene has CDR1 MDHEN and CDR2 SYDVKM. The CDR3 consists of 14 residues. The V gene lost 5 bases and the J gene lost 6 bases, with 14 bases spanning the gap.

V is TRBV11-1 and J is TRBJ2-7; TRBD2 might be the D (6 bases). From germline, CDR1 is SGHAT and CDR2 FQDESV (reference sequence). V lost 5 bases, J lost 7 bases, and 21 bases lay in between. This CDR3 spans 15 amino acids. As DNA, the CDR3 is TGTGCCAGCAGCCCCCGCCAAGGGACTCGCTGGGAGCAGTACTTC. This gives the protein CASSPRQGTRWEQYF.

The gene calls are TRBV13 and TRBJ2-2, with D possibly being TRBD1 (5 bases). V lost 5 bases to trimming and J lost 6 bases, with 13 bases between them. The CDR3 length is 14 residues. Per germline, CDR1 PRHDT and CDR2 FYEKMQ (reference sequence). CDR3 region: CASSVRVGAGELFF. In DNA, the CDR3 is TGTGCCAGCAGCGTCAGGGTGGGCGCCGGGGAGCTGTTTTTT.

This clone was seen only once. The chain carries TRBV6-5 and TRBJ1-1; D possibly corresponds to TRBD1 (5 bases). Germline V lookup: CDR1 MNHEY, CDR2 SVGAGI. The CDR3 runs 14 residues. Trimming removed 7 bases at V and 0 bases at J, with 12 bases between. This chain's CDR3 is CASKMGLVNTEAFF. The CDR3 DNA reads TGTGCCAGCAAAATGGGACTAGTGAACACTGAAGCTTTCTTT.

The rearrangement links TRBV11-2 to TRBJ2-5; 7 bases are shared with TRBD1. V lost 1 base and J lost 4; bases outside the gene matches: 6. The CDR3 is 15 residues long. Per germline, CDR1 SGHAT and CDR2 FQNNGV. The CDR3 reads CASSLGQGRPETQYF. Here the CDR3 DNA reads TGTGCCAGCAGCTTAGGACAGGGCCGACCAGAGACCCAGTACTTC.

The rearrangement links TRBV28 to TRBJ1-1; TRBD1 is a possible D gene (6 bases). CDR1 and CDR2 from the germline V gene are MDHEN and SYDVKM. V gave up 8 bases and J gave up 4 bases, with 14 bases separating them. The CDR3 runs to 13 residues. The CDR3 loop reads CASGGAEGTEAFF. The CDR3 region has the DNA TGTGCCAGCGGGGGGGCTGAAGGCACTGAAGCTTTCTTT. Drawing the rest from reference TRBV28 and TRBJ1-1, the complete variable domain is DVKVTQSSRYLVKRTGEKVFLECVQDMDHENMFWYRQDPGLGLRLIYFSYDVKMKEKGDIPEGYSVSREKKERFSLILESASTNQTSMYLCASGGAEGTEAFFGQGTRLTVV.